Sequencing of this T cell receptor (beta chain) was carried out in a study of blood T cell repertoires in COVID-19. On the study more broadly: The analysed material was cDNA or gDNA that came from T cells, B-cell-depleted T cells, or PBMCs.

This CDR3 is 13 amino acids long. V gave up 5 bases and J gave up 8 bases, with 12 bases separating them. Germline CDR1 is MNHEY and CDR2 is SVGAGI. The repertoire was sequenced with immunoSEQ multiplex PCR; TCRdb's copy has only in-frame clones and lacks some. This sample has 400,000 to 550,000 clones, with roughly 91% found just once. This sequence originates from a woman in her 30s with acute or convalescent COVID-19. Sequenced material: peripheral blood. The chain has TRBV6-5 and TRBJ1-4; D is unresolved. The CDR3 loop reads CASSRNIGEKLFF. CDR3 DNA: TGTGCCAGCAGTCGAAACATTGGCGAAAAACTGTTTTTT.